The clone carrying this TCR beta chain was counted a few times. The data originate from a study of CD8 T cells in Susac syndrome. Overall study context: Within the group of sequenced Susac syndrome patients, more than five had active disease and eight were in remission. When their blood was taken, the Susac syndrome patients had either not yet had any therapy, were taking corticosteroids, or were taking intravenous immunoglobulin alone.

TCR beta sequences were obtained from blood CD8+ and CD4+ T cells. After extraction with the RNeasy kit, roughly 0.5 to 1 ug of the RNA was reverse transcribed using random hexamers. The CDR3 of TCR beta was amplified by immunoSEQ multiplex PCR across 54 Vbeta and 13 Jbeta. Using its own MiXCR run on the immunoSEQ multiplex PCR reads, TCRdb lists one record per CDR3 protein. The sample has 75,000 or so distinct CDR3 sequences, 94% seen once. Sequencing input: CD8+ T cells from PBMCs. The sequence was collected from a human donor with Susac syndrome.

CDR3 DNA: TGTGCCTGGAGTGTTGGTAACACTGAAGCTTTCTTT. As protein: CAWSVGNTEAFF. The chain is built from TRBV30 and TRBJ1-1; D is undetermined. CDR3 length: 12 residues. Germline CDR1 is GTSNPN and CDR2 is SVGIG (reference sequence). V was shortened by 0 bases and J by 2 bases, with 4 bases between the two germline ends.